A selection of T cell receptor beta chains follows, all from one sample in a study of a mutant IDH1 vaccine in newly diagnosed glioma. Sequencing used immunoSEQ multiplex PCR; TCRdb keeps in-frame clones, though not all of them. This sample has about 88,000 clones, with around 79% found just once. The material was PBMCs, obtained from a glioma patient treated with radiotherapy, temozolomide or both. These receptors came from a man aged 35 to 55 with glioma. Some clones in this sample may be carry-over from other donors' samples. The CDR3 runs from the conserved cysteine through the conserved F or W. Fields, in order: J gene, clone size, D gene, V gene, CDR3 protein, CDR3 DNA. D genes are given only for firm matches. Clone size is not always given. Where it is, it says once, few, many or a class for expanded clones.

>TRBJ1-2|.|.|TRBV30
CAWSRAGLNYGYTF
TGTGCCTGGAGTAGGGCAGGGCTTAACTATGGCTACACCTTC
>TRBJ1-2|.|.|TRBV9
CASSPRMGEVGYTF
TGTGCCAGCAGCCCCCGGATGGGGGAGGTTGGCTACACCTTC
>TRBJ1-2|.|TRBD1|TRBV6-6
CASSSPDRDRYGYTF
TGTGCCAGCAGTTCCCCGGACAGGGATCGTTATGGCTACACCTTC
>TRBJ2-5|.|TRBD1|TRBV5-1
CASSPDRGQETQYF
TGCGCCAGCAGCCCGGACAGGGGCCAAGAGACCCAGTACTTC
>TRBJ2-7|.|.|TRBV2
CASSEAYYEQYF
TGTGCCAGCAGTGAAGCCTACTACGAGCAGTACTTC
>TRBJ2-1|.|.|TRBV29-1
CSVEWRDNEQFF
TGCAGCGTTGAATGGAGAGACAATGAGCAGTTCTTC
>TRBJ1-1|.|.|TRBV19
CASSRGQTNTEAFF
TGTGCCAGTAGCAGAGGACAGACGAACACTGAAGCTTTCTTT
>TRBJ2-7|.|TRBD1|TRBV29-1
CSVAISGTGPYEQYF
TGCAGCGTTGCCATCTCCGGGACAGGACCCTACGAGCAGTACTTC
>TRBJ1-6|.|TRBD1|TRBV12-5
CASGNSRGLDNSPLHF
TGTGCTAGTGGTAATTCCAGGGGGCTTGATAATTCACCCCTCCACTTT
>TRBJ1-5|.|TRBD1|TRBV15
CATSRERTGGMQPQHF
TGTGCCACCAGCAGAGAACGGACAGGGGGCATGCAGCCCCAGCATTTT
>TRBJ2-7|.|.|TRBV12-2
CASSRTDQCYEQYF
TGTGCAAGTAGTAGGACAGACCAATGCTACGAGCAGTACTTC
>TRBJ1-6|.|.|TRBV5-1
CASSLGDNNSPLHF
TGCGCCAGCAGCTTGGGGGACAATAATTCACCCCTCCACTTT
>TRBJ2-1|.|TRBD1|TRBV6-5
CATKTGVSSYNEQFF
TGTGCCACCAAGACAGGGGTCAGTTCCTACAATGAGCAGTTCTTC
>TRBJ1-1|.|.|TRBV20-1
CSGRRNTEAFF
TGCAGTGGGCGACGGAACACTGAAGCTTTCTTT
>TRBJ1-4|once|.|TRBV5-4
CASSSYNEKLFF
TGTGCCAGCAGCTCCTATAATGAAAAACTGTTTTTT
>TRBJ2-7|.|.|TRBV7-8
CASSLGSRDSSYEQYF
TGTGCCAGCAGCTTAGGTTCCCGGGATAGCTCCTACGAGCAGTACTTC
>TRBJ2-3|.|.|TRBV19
CASSPQVDTQYF
TGTGCCAGTAGCCCACAAGTAGATACGCAGTATTTT
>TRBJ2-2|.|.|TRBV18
CASSPQGGNTGELFF
TGTGCCAGCTCGCCACAGGGAGGGAACACCGGGGAGCTGTTTTTT
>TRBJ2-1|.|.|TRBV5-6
CASSWGTSYNEQFF
TGTGCCAGCAGCTGGGGGACGAGCTACAATGAGCAGTTCTTC
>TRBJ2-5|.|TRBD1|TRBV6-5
CASSSGTANQYF
TGTGCCAGCAGTTCCGGGACAGCCAATCAGTACTTC
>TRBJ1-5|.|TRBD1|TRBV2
CASRRYQGASNQPQHF
TGTGCCAGCAGGAGATACCAGGGGGCGAGCAATCAGCCCCAGCATTTT
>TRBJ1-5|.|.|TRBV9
CASSVGGANQPQHF
TGTGCCAGCAGCGTAGGAGGGGCCAATCAGCCCCAGCATTTT
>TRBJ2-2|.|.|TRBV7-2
CASSLALAGDTGELFF
TGTGCCAGCAGCTTAGCTCTAGCCGGGGACACCGGGGAGCTGTTTTTT
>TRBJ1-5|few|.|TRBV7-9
CASSLPQEPQHF
TGTGCCAGCAGCTTACCACAAGAGCCCCAGCATTTT
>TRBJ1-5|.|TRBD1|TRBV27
CASSSADRDSNQPQHF
TGTGCCAGCAGTTCGGCGGACAGGGATAGCAATCAGCCCCAGCATTTT
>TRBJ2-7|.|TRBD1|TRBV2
CASSAPGTGPYEQYF
TGTGCCAGCAGCGCTCCGGGGACAGGGCCGTACGAGCAGTACTTC
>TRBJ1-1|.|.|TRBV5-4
CASSLNREAFF
TGTGCCAGCAGCCTGAACAGGGAAGCTTTCTTT
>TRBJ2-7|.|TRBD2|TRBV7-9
CASSLASGAYEQYF
TGTGCCAGCAGCTTAGCTAGCGGGGCCTACGAGCAGTACTTC
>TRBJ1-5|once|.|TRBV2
CASAGAPGNQPQHF
TGTGCCAGCGCAGGGGCCCCGGGCAATCAGCCCCAGCATTTT
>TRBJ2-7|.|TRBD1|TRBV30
CAWSYGGTGSYEQYF
TGTGCCTGGAGTTATGGGGGGACAGGCTCCTACGAGCAGTACTTC
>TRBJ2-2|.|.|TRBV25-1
CASSEWVTESTGELFF
TGTGCCAGCAGTGAATGGGTGACAGAAAGCACCGGGGAGCTGTTTTTT
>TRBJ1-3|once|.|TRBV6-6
CASGGISGNTIYF
TGTGCCAGCGGGGGAATATCTGGAAACACCATATATTTT
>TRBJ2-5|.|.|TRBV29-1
CSGGRGYQETQYF
TGCAGCGGTGGCCGGGGGTACCAAGAGACCCAGTACTTC
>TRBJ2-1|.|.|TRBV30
CAWRPNRGAEQFF
TGTGCCTGGAGGCCCAACCGGGGGGCTGAGCAGTTCTTC
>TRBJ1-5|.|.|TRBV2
CASSWETDQPQHF
TGTGCCAGCAGCTGGGAGACAGATCAGCCCCAGCATTTT
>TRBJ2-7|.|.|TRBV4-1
CASSQAPRVSYEQYF
TGCGCCAGCAGCCAAGCCCCCAGGGTCTCCTACGAGCAGTACTTC
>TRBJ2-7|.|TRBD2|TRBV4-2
CASSQGAPSGGKAYEQYF
TGTGCCAGCAGCCAAGGGGCGCCTAGCGGGGGGAAAGCCTACGAGCAGTACTTC
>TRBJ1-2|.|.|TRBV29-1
CSVRGGLSYNYGYTF
TGCAGCGTTAGGGGGGGACTCTCATATAACTATGGCTACACCTTC
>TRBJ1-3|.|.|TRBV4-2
CASSQGVIANGNTIYF
TGTGCCAGCAGCCAAGGGGTTATCGCTAATGGAAACACCATATATTTT
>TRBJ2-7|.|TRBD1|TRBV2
CASSGITGGYEQYF
TGTGCCAGCAGTGGTATTACAGGGGGCTACGAGCAGTACTTC
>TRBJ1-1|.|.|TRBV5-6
CASSLVNTEAFF
TGTGCCAGCAGCTTGGTGAACACTGAAGCTTTCTTT
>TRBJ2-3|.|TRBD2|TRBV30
CAWLSSGGEDTQYF
TGTGCCTGGCTTTCTAGCGGGGGTGAGGATACGCAGTATTTT
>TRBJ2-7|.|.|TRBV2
CASSVTDYEQYF
TGTGCCAGCAGTGTAACGGACTACGAGCAGTACTTC
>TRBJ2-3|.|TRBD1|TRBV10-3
CAISAQGAPTDTQYF
TGTGCCATCAGCGCACAGGGGGCCCCCACAGATACGCAGTATTTT
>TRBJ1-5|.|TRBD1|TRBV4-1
CASSQHTGGASQPQHF
TGCGCCAGCAGCCAACACACAGGGGGCGCGTCCCAGCCCCAGCATTTT
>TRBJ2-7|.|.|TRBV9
CASSPAPGTYEQYF
TGTGCCAGCAGCCCCGCACCAGGTACCTACGAGCAGTACTTC
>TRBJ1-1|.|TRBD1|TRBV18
CASSPRDSLNTEAFF
TGTGCCAGCTCACCCCGGGACAGCTTGAACACTGAAGCTTTCTTT
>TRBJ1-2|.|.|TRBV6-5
CASSSLNYGYTF
TGTGCCAGCAGTAGTCTTAACTATGGCTACACCTTC
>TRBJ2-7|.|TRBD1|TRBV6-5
CASSYWDSPYYEQYF
TGTGCCAGCAGTTATTGGGACAGCCCCTACTACGAGCAGTACTTC
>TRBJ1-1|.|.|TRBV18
CASSPIQGSTEAFF
TGTGCCAGCTCACCTATTCAGGGGAGCACTGAAGCTTTCTTT
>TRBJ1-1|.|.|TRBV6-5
CASSSLGGSDTEAFF
TGTGCCAGCAGTTCCCTGGGTGGGTCCGACACTGAAGCTTTCTTT
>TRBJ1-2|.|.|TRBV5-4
CASSLSGGYTF
TGTGCCAGCAGCTTGTCTGGGGGCTACACCTTC
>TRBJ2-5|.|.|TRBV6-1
CASSQETQYF
TGTGCCAGCAGTCAAGAGACCCAGTACTTC